The sample holds many counts of the clone carrying this T cell receptor (beta chain). Its antigen is undetermined. Arm-PCR of CDR3 regions and iRepertoire HTBI primers were used to build TCR beta libraries. TCRdb redid the calling of the multiplex PCR reads with MiXCR, one entry per CDR3 protein. The top ten clones hold about 20% of a sample with about 620,000 distinct CDR3 sequences, around 17% of them seen once. The time point here: newly diagnosed GD, antithyroid drugs for less than 3 months. Extracted PBMC RNA gave rise to the TCR library. An endocrinology department located in Xi'an, China, was where the patients came from. This entry is derived from a study of regulatory T cells in long-lasting Graves disease. Regarding the study as a whole: Persistent disease was characterized by preferential usage of TRBV28, TRBJ1-2 and TRBJ2-5.

This CDR3 contains 15 residues. V trimming: 4 bases; J trimming: 6 bases; junction bases outside the gene matches: 7. Germline lookup yields CDR1 MDHEN and CDR2 SYDVKM. These data are also associated with another study on T cells in Graves' hyperthyroidism and ophthalmopathy. That report adds: Diagnosis of hyperthyroidism was new in patients aged 18 to 65, and its duration was under 2 months. The authors' 13 V-J model separated ophthalmopathy from stable hyperthyroidism.

The sequences come from peripheral blood mononuclear cells (PBMCs), collected at new diagnosis, from a patient treated with antithyroid drugs. This TCR came from a woman aged 25-40 years with Graves disease. The V and J genes are TRBV28 and TRBJ1-2, with 11 bases matching TRBD1. CDR3 in amino acids: CASSSPGQGANGYTF. CDR3 nucleotide sequence: TGTGCCAGCAGTTCGCCCGGACAGGGGGCGAATGGCTACACCTTC.